The entry that follows covers one TCR beta chain sequence. One to two pinch biopsies were taken from the rectum during colonoscopy. Produced via immunoSEQ multiplex PCR; TCRdb's table is partial and in-frame only. Of 35,000 or so clones listed, 73% were seen once; the top ten hold around 0.7%. The data stem from a study of pediatric ulcerative colitis. Germline V CDR1 and CDR2: MDHEN, SYDVKM. With V trimmed by 5 bases and J by 5 bases, 11 bases remained unmatched. The CDR3 runs to 16 residues. What was sequenced was gut tissue. The sequence was collected from a boy aged 5-17 years with moderate ulcerative colitis. The genes are TRBV28 and TRBJ2-2, with 7 bases matching TRBD1. Here the CDR3 DNA reads TGTGCCAGCAGTCCGCGTTTAAGGGGGCGAACCGGGGAGCTGTTTTTT. Amino acid sequence: CASSPRLRGRTGELFF. Complete variable domain (other parts from reference TRBV28 and TRBJ2-2): DVKVTQSSRYLVKRTGEKVFLECVQDMDHENMFWYRQDPGLGLRLIYFSYDVKMKEKGDIPEGYSVSREKKERFSLILESASTNQTSMYLCASSPRLRGRTGELFFGEGSRLTVL.